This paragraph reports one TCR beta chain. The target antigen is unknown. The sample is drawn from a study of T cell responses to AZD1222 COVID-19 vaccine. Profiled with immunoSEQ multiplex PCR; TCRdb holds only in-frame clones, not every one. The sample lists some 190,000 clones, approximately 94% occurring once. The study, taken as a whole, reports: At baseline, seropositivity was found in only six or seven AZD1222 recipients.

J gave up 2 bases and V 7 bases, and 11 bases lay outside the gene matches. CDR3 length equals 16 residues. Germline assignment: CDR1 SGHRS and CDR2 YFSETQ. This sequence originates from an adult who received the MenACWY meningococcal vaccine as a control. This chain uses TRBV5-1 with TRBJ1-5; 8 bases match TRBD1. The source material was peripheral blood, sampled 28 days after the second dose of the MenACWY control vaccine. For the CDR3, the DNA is TGCGCCAGCGTGCCTCAGGGGGCTGGTTGCAATCAGCCCCAGCATTTT. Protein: CASVPQGAGCNQPQHF. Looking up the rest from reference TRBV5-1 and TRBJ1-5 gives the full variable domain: KAGVTQTPRYLIKTRGQQVTLSCSPISGHRSVSWYQQTPGQGLQFLFEYFSETQRNKGNFPGRFSGRQFSNSRSEMNVSTLELGDSALYLCASVPQGAGCNQPQHFGDGTRLSIL.